The 10 T cell receptor beta chains presented below share a single source sample, sequenced in a study of monozygotic twins with inflammatory bowel disease. TCRdb processed the 5' RACE reads again and assigns one entry to each CDR3 protein, with no DNA. This sample's clone table lists 210,000 or so distinct CDR3 sequences. The sequenced sample was blood. Receptor source: a human donor with ulcerative colitis or Crohn's disease, or a healthy co-twin of an affected twin (not recorded which).

The chain recombines TRBV5-6 with TRBJ1-4; the TCRdb D gene call, TRBD1, has no DNA to confirm it. This CDR3 contains 14 residues. Germline CDR1 reads SGHDT; CDR2 reads YYEEEE. The chain's CDR3 is CASSPLISNEKLFF. Using reference TRBV5-6 and TRBJ1-4 for the parts outside the CDR3, the full variable domain is DAGVTQSPTHLIKTRGQQVTLRCSPKSGHDTVSWYQQALGQGPQFIFQYYEEEERQRGNFPDRFSGHQFPNYSSELNVNALLLGDSALYLCASSPLISNEKLFFGSGTQLSVL.

The chain has TRBV6-2 or TRBV6-3 and TRBJ2-2; the D call from TCRdb, TRBD1, cannot be confirmed without DNA. The CDR3 extends over 14 amino acids. Germline CDR1 MNHEY, CDR2 SVGEGT. This CDR3 is CANRTDRVPGELFF.

The V gene is TRBV5-8, the J gene TRBJ1-1; TCRdb's D call, TRBD1, is unchecked because there is no DNA. In germline, CDR1 is SGHTS, CDR2 YDEGEE. This CDR3 region has 16 residues. CDR3 sequence: CASVDRGNGMNTEAFF.

The chain carries TRBV10-3 and TRBJ1-3. Germline V gene lookup returns CDR1 ENHRY and CDR2 SYGVKD. This CDR3 spans 14 amino acids. CDR3: CAISTGGVGNTIYF.

The V and J genes are TRBV5-1 and TRBJ1-1; no DNA is available, so the TRBD1 call from TCRdb remains unchecked. Germline CDR1 is SGHRS and CDR2 is YFSETQ. CDR3 size: 15 residues. The CDR3 sequence is CASSRTAGGGTEAFF.

J is TRBJ2-2 and V is TRBV20-1; TCRdb selects TRBD2, and the lack of DNA leaves this call unchecked. There are 17 residues in the CDR3. Germline lookup yields CDR1 DFQATT and CDR2 SNEGSKA (reference sequence). The CDR3 spells CSASRPAGGSRTGELFF.

CDR3 protein: CASSYSSGAGATDTQYF. The chain has TRBV6-5 and TRBJ2-3; the TCRdb D gene call, TRBD1, has no DNA to confirm it. Germline lookup yields CDR1 MNHEY and CDR2 SVGAGI. This CDR3 comprises 17 residues.

The J gene is TRBJ2-2, the V gene TRBV5-1; as DNA is missing, the TRBD2 call by TCRdb cannot be tested. This CDR3 spans 18 amino acids. The germline gives CDR1 SGHRS, CDR2 YFSETQ. This chain's CDR3 is CASSLEVAGDPNTGELFF.

The chain carries TRBV2 and TRBJ2-7; TCRdb selects TRBD2, and the lack of DNA leaves this call unchecked. CDR3 length equals 13 residues. Germline V gene sequence: CDR1 SNHLY, CDR2 FYNNEI. The chain's CDR3 is CATAGGGTWEQYF.

This chain links TRBV7-3 with TRBJ1-3. The CDR3 extends over 14 amino acids. CDR1 and CDR2 from the germline V gene are SGHTA and FQGTGA. The CDR3 spells CASSLGTSGNTIYF. The full variable domain, its missing parts supplied by reference TRBV7-3 and TRBJ1-3, is GAGVSQTPSNKVTEKGKYVELRCDPISGHTALYWYRQSLGQGPEFLIYFQGTGAADDSGLPNDRFFAVRPEGSVSTLKIQRTERGDSAVYLCASSLGTSGNTIYFGEGSWLTVV.